The 11 T cell receptor beta chains reported below all come from one sample, sequenced in a study of blood T cell repertoires in COVID-19. TCRdb's copy holds only in-frame clones and misses some; the assay was immunoSEQ multiplex PCR. The sample has about 220,000 clones; over 75% are singletons. The material sequenced was peripheral blood. The receptors shown here come from a woman between 65 and 79 years old with COVID-19, enrolled during active disease.

CDR3 in DNA: TGTGCCAGCAGCCAAAATCGGACAGGGGGCTGCACTGAAGCTTTCTTT. Its translation is CASSQNRTGGCTEAFF. The chain combines TRBV7-3 with TRBJ1-1; TRBD1 aligns across 11 bases. The germline CDR1 and CDR2 sequences are SGHTA and FQGTGA. This CDR3 is 16 amino acids long. The V gene end was trimmed by 5 bases and the J gene end by 4 bases; junction bases not matched to a gene: 9. Complete variable domain (other parts from reference TRBV7-3 and TRBJ1-1): GAGVSQTPSNKVTEKGKYVELRCDPISGHTALYWYRQSLGQGPEFLIYFQGTGAADDSGLPNDRFFAVRPEGSVSTLKIQRTERGDSAVYLCASSQNRTGGCTEAFFGQGTRLTVV.

The chain links TRBV27 to TRBJ1-1, with 8 positions matching TRBD1. The CDR3 spans 17 residues. From germline, CDR1 is MNHEY and CDR2 SMNVEV (reference sequence). The J segment lost 5 bases and the V segment lost 2 bases, leaving 13 bases of the junction unmatched. CDR3 amino acids: CASSLLGQGASRTEAFF. DNA of the CDR3: TGTGCCAGCAGTTTACTTGGTCAGGGGGCGAGTCGGACTGAAGCTTTCTTT.

The chain carries TRBV19 and TRBJ1-1, with 7 bases fitting TRBD1. The CDR3 consists of 16 residues. Germline V gene sequence: CDR1 LNHDA, CDR2 SQIVND (reference sequence). Trimming removed 6 bases from V and 0 bases from J; junction bases left unmatched: 10. The CDR3 loop is CASSRKGDSVNTEAFF. DNA of the CDR3: TGTGCCAGTAGCCGAAAGGGGGACAGTGTGAACACTGAAGCTTTCTTT.

This clone was seen just once. The chain is built from TRBV29-1 and TRBJ1-1; 7 bases map to TRBD1. Germline lookup yields CDR1 SQVTM and CDR2 ANQGSEA. The CDR3 has 13 amino acids. With 7 bases clipped from V and 1 base from J, the junction kept 6 bases outside the gene matches. CDR3 in amino acids: CSASDRRNTEAFF. The CDR3 region has the DNA TGCAGCGCCTCGGACAGGAGGAACACTGAAGCTTTCTTT.

This clone has a handful of counts. The rearrangement joins TRBV28 to TRBJ1-1; the match to TRBD1 covers 7 bases. This CDR3 is built from 14 residues. The ends lost 7 bases at V and 1 base at J; junction bases unmatched: 6. In germline, CDR1 is MDHEN, CDR2 SYDVKM. The CDR3 sequence: CASTPGQANTEAFF. DNA for the CDR3: TGTGCCAGCACCCCAGGACAGGCGAACACTGAAGCTTTCTTT.

The rearrangement links TRBV19 to TRBJ1-5, with D possibly being TRBD1 (5 bases). V dropped 4 bases and J dropped 5 bases, with 15 bases sitting between them. CDR1 and CDR2 from the germline V gene are LNHDA and SQIVND (reference sequence). This CDR3 comprises 15 residues. This CDR3 is CASSRGGLGDQPQHF. CDR3 in DNA: TGTGCCAGTAGTAGGGGAGGGCTGGGGGATCAGCCCCAGCATTTT.

V usage is TRBV18 and J usage is TRBJ1-5; 9 bases line up with TRBD1. Germline lookup yields CDR1 KGHSH and CDR2 LQKENI. This CDR3 has 15 amino acids. With V trimmed by 3 bases and J by 3 bases, 3 bases remained unmatched. CDR3 sequence: CASSPGQGNNQPQHF. The DNA for the CDR3 is TGTGCCAGCTCACCGGGACAGGGAAACAATCAGCCCCAGCATTTT.

The chain uses TRBV10-3 and TRBJ2-7; maybe TRBD1 (6 bases). V dropped 6 bases and J dropped 5 bases, with 11 bases sitting between them. CDR3 length: 12 amino acids. CDR1 is ENHRY, CDR2 SYGVKD, per germline. In DNA form, the CDR3 reads TGTGCCATCAGCACACAGGGAAACGAGCAGTACTTC. This encodes CAISTQGNEQYF.

The rearrangement uses TRBV7-8 and TRBJ1-2; TRBD1 matches at 9 bases. This CDR3 has 14 residues. Looked up from germline, CDR1 is SGHVS and CDR2 is FQNEAQ. V shed 1 base, J shed 5 bases, and the junction held 2 bases outside the gene matches. CDR3 amino acids: CASSLGDREYGYTF. The CDR3 bases are TGTGCCAGCAGCTTAGGGGACAGGGAGTATGGCTACACCTTC.

V and J are TRBV7-2 and TRBJ2-2; D remains ambiguous. Germline CDR1 SGHTA, CDR2 FQGNSA. Trimming cost V 3 bases and J 7 bases, with 6 bases left between them. The CDR3 runs to 12 residues. The CDR3 protein is CASSFASGELFF. As DNA, the CDR3 is TGTGCCAGCAGCTTCGCTAGCGGGGAGCTGTTTTTT. Based on the CDR3 plus reference TRBV7-2 and TRBJ2-2, the full variable domain is GAGVSQSPSNKVTEKGKDVELRCDPISGHTALYWYRQSLGQGLEFLIYFQGNSAPDKSGLPSDRFSAERTGGSVSTLTIQRTQQEDSAVYLCASSFASGELFFGEGSRLTVL.

The CDR3 sequence: CASSQAFLRSNYGYTF. CDR3 in DNA: TGCGCCAGCAGCCAAGCTTTTTTACGGTCTAACTATGGCTACACCTTC. The chain is built from TRBV4-3 and TRBJ1-2; D uncertain. Trimming removed 1 base from V and 0 bases from J, with 12 bases in between. In germline, CDR1 is LGHNA, CDR2 YSLEER. This CDR3 has 16 amino acids.